One sample yielded the 14 T cell receptor beta chains listed below, sequenced in a study of blood T cell repertoires in COVID-19. Data came from immunoSEQ multiplex PCR; TCRdb stores just in-frame clones and leaves some out. This table has about 240,000 clones, around 86% appearing once. Sequenced: peripheral blood. The receptors derive from a man aged 30 to 39 who had recovered from COVID-19.

This clone was observed a single time. This chain links TRBV6-6 with TRBJ1-4, with TRBD1 matching over 12 bases. The V and J ends lost 3 bases and 7 bases, in that order; junction bases with no gene match: 6. The length of the CDR3 is 16 residues. Germline V lookup: CDR1 MNHNY, CDR2 SVGAGI (reference sequence). The CDR3 spells CASSYGTGGLVEKLFF. CDR3 nucleotides: TGTGCCAGCAGTTATGGGACAGGGGGCTTGGTTGAAAAACTGTTTTTT.

This clone was detected once. The rearrangement links TRBV2 to TRBJ1-1; D unclear. The CDR3 is 15 amino acids. Germline-derived CDR1 and CDR2 are SNHLY and FYNNEI. Trimming stripped 4 bases from V and 6 bases from J, with 18 bases between. CDR3 DNA sequence: TGTGCCAGCAGTGTTGGTCTGGGAGGTGGGTCTGAAGCTTTCTTT. Encoded protein: CASSVGLGGGSEAFF.

The V gene is TRBV12-5, the J gene TRBJ2-1, with 10 bases that match TRBD2. V gave up 0 bases and J gave up 7 bases; unmatched junction bases: 6. The germline V gene has CDR1 LGHNT and CDR2 FRNRAP. The CDR3 length is 16 residues. The CDR3 nucleotides read TGTGCTAGTGGTTTGGTAATAGCGGGGGGCCCAAATGAGCAGTTCTTC. Translated, it gives CASGLVIAGGPNEQFF.

This clone showed up just once. V is TRBV3-1 (or the pseudogene TRBV3-2) and J is TRBJ1-1, with a weak D call TRBD1 (6 bases). This CDR3 is 15 amino acids long. With 2 bases removed from V and 1 base from J, the gap between germline ends came to 11 bases. CDR1 LGHDT and CDR2 YNNKEL come from the germline V gene (reference sequence). The DNA for the CDR3 is TGTGCCAGCAGCCAATATGACAGGTGGAACACTGAAGCTTTCTTT. This gives the protein CASSQYDRWNTEAFF.

The chain couples TRBV29-1 to TRBJ2-1; possibly TRBD1 for D (6 bases). V gave up 4 bases and J gave up 3 bases, with 13 bases separating them. Germline CDR1 reads SQVTM; CDR2 reads ANQGSEA. The CDR3 has 14 residues. The CDR3 loop reads CSVAWGPIYNEQFF. The CDR3 DNA reads as TGCAGCGTTGCGTGGGGGCCCATCTACAATGAGCAGTTCTTC.

The rearrangement joins TRBV6-5 to TRBJ2-7; a weak D match, TRBD1 (7 bases). The CDR3 spans 16 residues. Germline CDR1 reads MNHEY; CDR2 reads SVGAGI. The germline V and J ends were trimmed by 2 bases and 1 base, with 15 bases remaining between them. CDR3 protein: CASSYRTGGISYEQYF. DNA of the CDR3: TGTGCCAGCAGTTACAGGACAGGAGGGATATCCTACGAGCAGTACTTC.

In nucleotides, the CDR3 is TGTGCCAGCAGCGGGACAGGGGGAGATGAAAAACTGTTTTTT. Residues: CASSGTGGDEKLFF. The rearrangement uses TRBV28 and TRBJ1-4; 11 bases fit TRBD1. Germline CDR1 and CDR2: MDHEN and SYDVKM. The CDR3 runs 14 residues. With V trimmed by 6 bases and J by 6 bases, 3 bases remained unmatched.

This rearrangement joins TRBV20-1 to TRBJ1-2, with a weak D call TRBD1 (5 bases). This CDR3 has 11 amino acids. Germline values: CDR1 DFQATT, CDR2 SNEGSKA (reference sequence). V was shortened by 7 bases and J by 7 bases, with 13 bases between the two germline ends. The CDR3 region is CSGGDGGGYTF. The CDR3 DNA follows: TGCAGTGGGGGGGACGGCGGTGGCTACACCTTC.

The CDR3 region has the DNA TGCGCCAGCAGCCAAGAGCACGGGACTGCAGATTTCTATGGCTACACCTTC. It is translated as CASSQEHGTADFYGYTF. The chain joins TRBV4-1 to TRBJ1-2, with D possibly matching TRBD1 (5 bases). The germline V gene has CDR1 MGHRA and CDR2 YSYEKL. This CDR3 has 17 amino acids. V was shortened by 0 bases and J by 4 bases, with 18 bases between the two germline ends.

The rearrangement uses TRBV5-1 and TRBJ2-1, with TRBD2 matching 15 bases. The CDR3 has 16 amino acids. Germline lookup yields CDR1 SGHRS and CDR2 YFSETQ. The V segment lost 3 bases and the J segment 8 bases; nucleotides outside the gene matches: 6. The CDR3: CASSWWTSGGADEQFF. Written as DNA, the CDR3 is TGCGCCAGCAGCTGGTGGACTAGCGGGGGGGCTGATGAGCAGTTCTTC.

The chain carries TRBV9 and TRBJ1-2, with 11 bases that match TRBD1. Germline V gene data show CDR1 as SGDLS and CDR2 as YYNGEE. The CDR3 contains 15 residues. V was clipped by 2 bases and J by 2 bases; unmatched bases: 2. CDR3 loop: CASSVRDRGNYGYTF. In DNA, the CDR3 is TGTGCCAGCAGCGTCCGGGACAGGGGGAACTATGGCTACACCTTC.

The chain is built from TRBV2 and TRBJ2-3; 7 bases are shared with TRBD1. The trim removed 2 bases at V and 4 bases at J, leaving 6 bases unmatched. The CDR3 loop spans 15 amino acids. Looked up from germline, CDR1 is SNHLY and CDR2 is FYNNEI. CDR3 protein: CASSESPGGSDTQYF. DNA for the CDR3: TGTGCCAGCAGTGAATCTCCAGGGGGTTCAGATACGCAGTATTTT.

This chain joins TRBV21-1 and TRBJ2-7; TRBD2, the table's D call, was not compared with the DNA. TRBV21-1 is a pseudogene locus. There are 15 residues in the CDR3. This CDR3 reads CASLNRRKLFDEQYF. Written as DNA, the CDR3 is TGTGCCAGCCTCAATCGGAGGAAACTTTTTGACGAGCAGTACTTC.

V is TRBV5-6 and J is TRBJ1-4; a weak D match, TRBD1 (5 bases). CDR1 SGHDT and CDR2 YYEEEE come from the germline V gene. V shed 4 bases and J shed 10 bases, with 14 bases lying between them. The CDR3 consists of 13 residues. Here the CDR3 reads CASSPNGGGKLFF. CDR3 DNA sequence: TGTGCCAGCAGCCCCAACGGGGGGGGAAAACTGTTTTTT.